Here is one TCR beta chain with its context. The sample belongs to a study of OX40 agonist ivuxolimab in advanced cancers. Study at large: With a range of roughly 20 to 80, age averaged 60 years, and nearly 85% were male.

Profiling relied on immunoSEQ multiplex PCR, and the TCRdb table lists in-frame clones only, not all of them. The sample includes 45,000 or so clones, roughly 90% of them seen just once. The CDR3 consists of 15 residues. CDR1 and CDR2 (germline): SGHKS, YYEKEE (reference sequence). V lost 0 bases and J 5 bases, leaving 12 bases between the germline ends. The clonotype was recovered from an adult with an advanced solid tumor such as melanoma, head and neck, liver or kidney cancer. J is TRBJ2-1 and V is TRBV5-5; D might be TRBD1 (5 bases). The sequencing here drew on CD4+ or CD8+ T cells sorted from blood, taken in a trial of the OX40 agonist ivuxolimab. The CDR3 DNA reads TGTGCCAGCAGCTTGGCCGCTATGGGGCACAATGAGCAGTTCTTC. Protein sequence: CASSLAAMGHNEQFF.